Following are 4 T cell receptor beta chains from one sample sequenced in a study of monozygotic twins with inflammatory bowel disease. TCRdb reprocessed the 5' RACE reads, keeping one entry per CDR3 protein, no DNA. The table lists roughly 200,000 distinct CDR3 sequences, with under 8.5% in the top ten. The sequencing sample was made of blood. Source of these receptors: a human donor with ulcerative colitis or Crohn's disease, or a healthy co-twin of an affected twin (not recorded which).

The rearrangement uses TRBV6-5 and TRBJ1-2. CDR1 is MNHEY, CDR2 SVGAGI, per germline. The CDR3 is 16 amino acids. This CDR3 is CASSYGAERANYGYTF.

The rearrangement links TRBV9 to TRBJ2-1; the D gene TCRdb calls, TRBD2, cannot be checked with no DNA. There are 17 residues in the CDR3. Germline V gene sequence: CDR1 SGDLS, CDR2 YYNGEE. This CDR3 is CASSVAPTSGGAYEQFF.

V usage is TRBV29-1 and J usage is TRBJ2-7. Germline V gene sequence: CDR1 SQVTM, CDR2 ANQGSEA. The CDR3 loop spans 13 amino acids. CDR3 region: CSVERFDGNEQYF.

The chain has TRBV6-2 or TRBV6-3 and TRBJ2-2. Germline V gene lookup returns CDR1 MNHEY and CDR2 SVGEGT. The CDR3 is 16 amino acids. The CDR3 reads CASSYSTSGNTGELFF.